The 3 T cell receptor beta chains below come from one sample, sequenced in a study of blood T cell repertoires in COVID-19. Clones were read by immunoSEQ multiplex PCR, and TCRdb kept only the in-frame ones, dropping some. The table has around 500,000 clones, over 75% seen once. Source material: PBMCs or T cells enriched from blood (not recorded which). These receptor sequences come from a woman in her thirties or forties who had recovered from COVID-19.

The chain carries TRBV10-3 and TRBJ1-3, with TRBD1 as a possible D gene (6 bases). Per the germline V gene, CDR1 is ENHRY and CDR2 is SYGVKD. Trimming cost V 5 bases and J 0 bases, with 14 bases left between them. The CDR3 runs to 16 residues. The CDR3 region has the DNA TGTGCCATCAGTAGGAACCGGGACACCTCTGGAAACACCATATATTTT. Translation gives CAISRNRDTSGNTIYF.

The rearrangement uses TRBV5-5 and TRBJ2-7; 10 bases line up with TRBD1. The V gene's germline CDR1 is SGHKS and CDR2 YYEKEE (reference sequence). The CDR3 has 16 residues. J lost 3 bases, V lost 4 bases, and 10 bases had no gene match. As DNA, the CDR3 is TGTGCCAGCAGCGCAAGGACGGGACAGGGGATCTACGAGCAGTACTTC. Encoded protein: CASSARTGQGIYEQYF.

V is TRBV29-1 and J is TRBJ2-7; 9 bases are shared with TRBD1. The V gene's germline CDR1 is SQVTM and CDR2 ANQGSEA. CDR3 size: 13 residues. The V gene end was trimmed by 8 bases and the J gene end by 4 bases; junction bases not matched to a gene: 9. The CDR3 region has the DNA TGCAGCTTCCGGACAGGGGTAGGGTACGAGCAGTACTTC. Translated: CSFRTGVGYEQYF.